This T cell receptor (beta chain) was recorded in a study of B cell selection in AIRE deficiency. General study results and limits: Roughly 29% of healthy-donor shared Treg TCRbeta sequences appeared in patient Tconv cells. Shared Treg sequences were biased toward short CDR3s with few non-templated nucleotide insertions. Healthy donors alone shared around 33% of 4,000 or so Treg sequences; patients alone approximately 9.4%.

CDR3 length equals 14 residues. Per the authors' pipeline: Around 9.9x10^4 patient and 1.3x10^5 or so healthy donor in-frame TCRbeta sequences came from conventional T cells. The repertoire was sequenced with immunoSEQ multiplex PCR; TCRdb's copy has only in-frame clones and lacks some. V and J calls and clone size are copied from that table; D and trimming were computed from the DNA. The data hold some 25,000 clones, with just under 97% observed a single time. The sorted conventional CD4 T cells were gated as CD4+CD127+. On this clone: The antigen is unknown.

This receptor was identified in a human donor with AIRE deficiency. The chain joins TRBV21-1 to TRBJ1-1. TRBV21-1 is a pseudogene locus. The sample consisted of conventional CD4+ T cells sorted from PBMCs. CDR3 loop: CASSPRTGRAEAFF. Written as DNA, the CDR3 is TGTGCCAGCAGCCCCCGAACAGGGAGGGCTGAAGCTTTCTTT.